What follows are 17 T cell receptor beta chains derived from one specimen sequenced in a study of beta chain features in type 1 diabetes. Reverse transcription of all isolated RNA meant that expressed TCRB transcripts were sequenced. The method was immunoSEQ multiplex PCR; TCRdb's version includes in-frame clones alone and lacks a portion of them. Of roughly 230,000 clones listed, 7.5% to 10% are singletons. Sequencing was carried out using naive CD4+ T cells from blood. The source is a woman aged 18-29 years in good health.

Turning to this clone: Within the sample, other DNA sequences also encode this same CDR3. The V and J genes are TRBV5-1 and TRBJ2-5; D remains unclear. CDR3 length: 11 amino acids. The germline V and J ends were trimmed by 4 bases and 2 bases, with 3 bases remaining between them. CDR1 and CDR2 from the germline V gene are SGHRS and YFSETQ. CDR3 in amino acids: CASSTQETQYF. The DNA of the CDR3 is TGCGCCAGCAGCACACAAGAGACCCAGTACTTC.

There are a few counts of this clone. Here the CDR3 reads CASSWTEETEAFF. The CDR3 DNA is TGTGCCAGCAGTTGGACGGAGGAAACTGAAGCTTTCTTT. The rearrangement uses TRBV7-2 and TRBJ1-1; D gene ambiguous. V shed 6 bases and J shed 5 bases, with 13 bases lying between them. Germline CDR1 SGHTA, CDR2 FQGNSA. CDR3 size: 13 residues.

The rearrangement uses TRBV5-1 and TRBJ2-5, with TRBD2 as a possible D gene (5 bases). Germline V CDR1 and CDR2: SGHRS, YFSETQ. CDR3 length: 13 amino acids. V was clipped by 3 bases and J by 5 bases, with 11 bases between them. Here the CDR3 reads CASSWTGVETQYF. The CDR3 DNA is TGCGCCAGCAGCTGGACCGGGGTGGAGACCCAGTACTTC. Using reference TRBV5-1 and TRBJ2-5 for the parts outside the CDR3, the full variable domain is KAGVTQTPRYLIKTRGQQVTLSCSPISGHRSVSWYQQTPGQGLQFLFEYFSETQRNKGNFPGRFSGRQFSNSRSEMNVSTLELGDSALYLCASSWTGVETQYFGPGTRLLVL.

The chain links TRBV6-5 to TRBJ2-1; 7 bases align to TRBD1. Germline V gene sequence: CDR1 MNHEY, CDR2 SVGAGI. The CDR3 is 14 residues long. V lost 5 bases to trimming and J lost 7 bases; unmatched junction nucleotides: 8. In nucleotides, the CDR3 is TGTGCCAGCAGTCCCCGGGACAGTAGGAATGAGCAGTTCTTC. Translation gives CASSPRDSRNEQFF.

This clone showed up just a few times. The J gene is TRBJ1-2, the V gene TRBV11-2; D ambiguous. The V gene lost 5 bases and the J gene lost 6 bases, with 10 bases spanning the gap. Looked up from germline, CDR1 is SGHAT and CDR2 is FQNNGV. This CDR3 contains 12 residues. The CDR3 region is CASSRVSDGYTF. The CDR3 nucleotides are TGTGCCAGCAGCCGAGTGTCGGATGGCTACACCTTC.

The chain links TRBV18 to TRBJ1-5, with D possibly TRBD1 on 6 matching bases. The germline V gene encodes CDR1 KGHSH and CDR2 LQKENI. Deletions cut 3 bases from V and 7 bases from J, with 13 bases between. There are 14 residues in the CDR3. DNA for the CDR3: TGTGCCAGCTCACCCGGAGGGGGGGACCAGCCCCAGCATTTT. Its translation is CASSPGGGDQPQHF.

This clone has only a few counts. This chain links TRBV10-3 with TRBJ1-1, with 9 bases that match TRBD1. The CDR3 loop spans 15 amino acids. Germline values: CDR1 ENHRY, CDR2 SYGVKD. The V gene end was trimmed by 9 bases and the J gene end by 0 bases; junction bases not matched to a gene: 8. The CDR3 DNA reads as TGTGCCATAGGTGAGAGGACAGGGGTGAACACTGAAGCTTTCTTT. Its protein is CAIGERTGVNTEAFF.

The chain is built from TRBV30 and TRBJ2-5, with TRBD2 matching over 7 bases. With the DNA end fitting TRBJ2-7 better, the J assignment may be wrong. Germline CDR1 GTSNPN, CDR2 SVGIG (reference sequence). CDR3 length: 15 amino acids. The CDR3 reads CAWSVIAGQTYEQYF. The CDR3 DNA reads TGTGCCTGGAGTGTAATAGCGGGCCAGACCTACGAGCAGTACTTC.

The gene calls are TRBV5-1 and TRBJ2-7, with 12 bases lining up with TRBD2. CDR3 length: 16 amino acids. V shed 4 bases, J shed 1 base, and the junction held 6 bases outside the gene matches. CDR1 is SGHRS and CDR2 is YFSETQ in the germline V gene. CDR3 nucleotides: TGCGCCAGCAGCACAACCGGGACTAGCGGGTCCTACGAGCAGTACTTC. This sequence encodes CASSTTGTSGSYEQYF.

The genes are TRBV5-4 and TRBJ1-2; possible D gene TRBD1, 5 bases. The CDR3 runs 13 residues. Trimming removed 3 bases from V and 6 bases from J, with 12 bases in between. The germline V gene encodes CDR1 SGHNT and CDR2 YYREEE (reference sequence). The CDR3 sequence is CASSSPQVNGYTF. The CDR3 coding sequence is TGTGCCAGCAGCTCACCACAGGTCAATGGCTACACCTTC.

This clone was observed a handful of times. The chain links TRBV5-6 to TRBJ2-1, with D possibly being TRBD2 (7 bases). With 1 base removed from V and 6 bases from J, the gap between germline ends came to 17 bases. The CDR3 is made up of 16 amino acids. In germline, CDR1 is SGHDT, CDR2 YYEEEE. CDR3 residues: CASSLYAGAPSNEQFF. In DNA form, the CDR3 reads TGTGCCAGCAGCTTGTATGCGGGGGCCCCTTCCAATGAGCAGTTCTTC.

J is TRBJ2-5 and V is TRBV15; 7 bases map to TRBD1. With V trimmed by 3 bases and J by 5 bases, 0 bases remained unmatched. CDR1 and CDR2 from the germline V gene are LNHNV and YYDKDF (reference sequence). CDR3 length equals 12 residues. This CDR3 is CATSRTGETQYF. DNA for the CDR3: TGTGCCACCAGCAGGACAGGGGAGACCCAGTACTTC.

This clone was detected a few times. The gene calls are TRBV5-1 and TRBJ2-1; 8 bases fit TRBD2. Germline V gives CDR1 SGHRS, CDR2 YFSETQ. The CDR3 is 14 residues long. J lost 8 bases, V lost 4 bases, and 8 bases had no gene match. In DNA, the CDR3 is TGCGCCAGCAGCAGCGGGACTAGTCGATATGAGCAGTTCTTC. Translating gives CASSSGTSRYEQFF.

This clone came up a few times. The sample contains more than one DNA sequence encoding this CDR3. The chain joins TRBV9 to TRBJ1-6, with D possibly matching TRBD1 (6 bases). Germline CDR1 and CDR2: SGDLS and YYNGEE. There are 14 residues in the CDR3. V was cut by 0 bases and J by 7 bases, with 8 bases left in between. CDR3 coding DNA: TGTGCCAGCAGCGTAGGACAGGAAAATTCACCCCTCCACTTT. Protein sequence: CASSVGQENSPLHF.

This clone was counted a few times. The J gene is TRBJ1-2, the V gene TRBV2, with D perhaps matching TRBD1 (5 bases). CDR3 length: 15 amino acids. Germline CDR1 and CDR2: SNHLY and FYNNEI. With 6 bases removed from V and 8 bases from J, the gap between germline ends came to 22 bases. CDR3 sequence: CASSDRSRASRGYTF. The CDR3 DNA is TGTGCCAGCAGCGACAGATCTCGCGCAAGTAGAGGCTACACCTTC.

The rearrangement links TRBV4-2 to TRBJ2-7; 14 positions agree with TRBD2. Trimming removed 5 bases from V and 5 bases from J; junction bases left unmatched: 11. Germline CDR1 reads LGHNA; CDR2 reads YNFKEQ. This CDR3 is 17 amino acids long. CDR3 coding DNA: TGTGCCAGCAGCACCCCGACTAGCGGGAGGGCCGGGGACGAGCAGTACTTC. Its protein product is CASSTPTSGRAGDEQYF.

J is TRBJ1-5 and V is TRBV19; 8 bases agree with TRBD1. The CDR3 is 16 amino acids. Germline V CDR1 and CDR2: LNHDA, SQIVND (reference sequence). With V trimmed by 4 bases and J by 1 base, 6 bases remained unmatched. CDR3 sequence (DNA): TGTGCCAGTAGTACAACAGGGGGAAGGAGCAATCAGCCCCAGCATTTT. This codes for CASSTTGGRSNQPQHF.